Listed here are 21 T cell receptor beta chains from one sample, sequenced in a study of blood T cell repertoires in COVID-19. Using immunoSEQ multiplex PCR, the repertoire was profiled, and TCRdb retains in-frame clones only, with some absent. The sample has 100,000 to 150,000 clones; approximately 89% are singletons. Specimen: peripheral blood. The source of these receptors is a man aged 50-59 years with acute or convalescent COVID-19.

The rearrangement joins TRBV5-5 to TRBJ2-1; tentative D call: TRBD2 (5 bases). Germline V gene lookup returns CDR1 SGHKS and CDR2 YYEKEE (reference sequence). The CDR3 covers 13 residues. V shed 2 bases and J shed 4 bases, with 7 bases lying between them. CDR3 nucleotides: TGTGCCAGCAGCTTTCGGGATTACAATGAGCAGTTCTTC. It codes for CASSFRDYNEQFF.

This clone was detected a few times. The chain uses TRBV5-4 and TRBJ2-1; tentative D call: TRBD2 (8 bases). The CDR3 totals 15 residues. Trimming cost V 4 bases and J 14 bases, with 25 bases left between them. CDR1 and CDR2 (germline): SGHNT, YYREEE (reference sequence). The CDR3 region is CASSHISGARTGEFF. The CDR3 region has the DNA TGTGCCAGCAGCCATATTAGCGGGGCTAGAACAGGGGAGTTCTTC.

The chain employs TRBV4-1 and TRBJ2-3; 12 nucleotides align to TRBD2. In germline, CDR1 is MGHRA, CDR2 YSYEKL. CDR3 size: 19 residues. V trimming: 1 base; J trimming: 0 bases; junction bases outside the gene matches: 8. CDR3 in amino acids: CASSQVLAGGQASTDTQYF. The CDR3 DNA sequence: TGCGCCAGCAGCCAAGTGCTAGCGGGAGGGCAGGCAAGCACAGATACGCAGTATTTT.

The chain couples TRBV11-3 to TRBJ2-1; 10 positions match TRBD2. The germline V gene encodes CDR1 SGHNT and CDR2 YENEEA. Trimming at V came to 1 base and at J to 7 bases, leaving 1 base not matched to a gene. The CDR3 has 14 residues. CDR3 DNA sequence: TGTGCCAGCAGCTTAGTTAGCGGGAGGAATGAGCAGTTCTTC. It yields the protein CASSLVSGRNEQFF.

This clone showed up just a few times. The chain uses TRBV11-3 and TRBJ2-2; TRBD2 agrees at 8 bases. The V and J ends lost 5 bases and 7 bases, in that order; junction bases with no gene match: 6. CDR3 length: 14 residues. Looked up from germline, CDR1 is SGHNT and CDR2 is YENEEA. CDR3 amino acids: CASSPRGGHGELFF. The CDR3 DNA sequence: TGTGCCAGCAGCCCTCGGGGGGGCCACGGGGAGCTGTTTTTT.

V is TRBV6-5 and J is TRBJ1-6; 9 positions agree with TRBD1. CDR3 length equals 14 residues. Per germline, CDR1 MNHEY and CDR2 SVGAGI. With 7 bases clipped from V and 10 bases from J, the junction kept 8 bases outside the gene matches. The CDR3 DNA follows: TGTGCCAGCACTATTGACAGGGGGTCCTCACCCCTCCACTTT. Residues: CASTIDRGSSPLHF.

The rearrangement links TRBV20-1 to TRBJ2-1; D is ambiguous. V was pared by 6 bases and J by 3 bases, with 6 bases between. CDR1 and CDR2 from the germline V gene are DFQATT and SNEGSKA (reference sequence). The CDR3 sequence is 11 residues long. The chain's CDR3 is CSAPYYNEQFF. Written as DNA, the CDR3 is TGCAGTGCCCCGTACTACAATGAGCAGTTCTTC.

The V gene is TRBV2, the J gene TRBJ1-1, with D perhaps TRBD1 (5 bases). CDR1 is SNHLY and CDR2 is FYNNEI in the germline V gene. The germline V and J ends were trimmed by 5 bases and 4 bases, with 14 bases remaining between them. The CDR3 has 14 residues. In DNA, the CDR3 is TGTGCCAGCAGTCCTCGTGGGGGGTCCACTGAAGCTTTCTTT. Its translation is CASSPRGGSTEAFF.

The chain recombines TRBV5-4 with TRBJ2-5; no clear D. Trimming took off 4 bases at V and 0 bases at J, with 10 bases between the two ends. The CDR3 is 14 residues long. Looked up from germline, CDR1 is SGHNT and CDR2 is YYREEE (reference sequence). The CDR3 nucleotides read TGTGCCAGCAGCACCCAGAAAAACCAAGAGACCCAGTACTTC. Its protein product is CASSTQKNQETQYF.

The gene calls are TRBV28 and TRBJ2-1; 8 nucleotides match TRBD2. The CDR3 spans 13 residues. Germline V lookup: CDR1 MDHEN, CDR2 SYDVKM. Unmatched junction bases numbered 8, after V lost 8 bases and J lost 8 bases. In DNA, the CDR3 is TGTGCCAGCCAAGGCGGGAGGCTTCATGAGCAGTTCTTC. The encoded protein is CASQGGRLHEQFF.

The CDR3 is CAWRHYTEAFF. As DNA, the CDR3 is TGTGCCTGGAGACATTACACTGAAGCTTTCTTT. V gene TRBV30 combines with J gene TRBJ1-1; D is ambiguous. CDR3 length equals 11 residues. Germline-derived CDR1 and CDR2 are GTSNPN and SVGIG (reference sequence). The germline V and J ends were trimmed by 3 bases and 3 bases, with 5 bases remaining between them.

The chain employs TRBV5-4 and TRBJ2-7; 7 bases are a match to TRBD2. J gave up 2 bases and V 0 bases, and 8 bases lay outside the gene matches. The CDR3 is 16 amino acids. Germline V gives CDR1 SGHNT, CDR2 YYREEE (reference sequence). The CDR3 DNA sequence: TGTGCCAGCAGCTTGGACGTGGGGGGGAACGCCTACGAGCAGTACTTC. Its protein product is CASSLDVGGNAYEQYF.

The rearrangement links TRBV15 to TRBJ1-5, with D possibly TRBD1 on 6 matching bases. The germline V and J ends were trimmed by 0 bases and 3 bases, with 9 bases remaining between them. Germline loops: CDR1 LNHNV, CDR2 YYDKDF (reference sequence). The CDR3 has 15 amino acids. The CDR3 DNA follows: TGTGCCACCAGCAGAGAAGGGGGAGACAATCAGCCCCAGCATTTT. Protein: CATSREGGDNQPQHF.

The chain employs TRBV3-1 (or the pseudogene TRBV3-2) and TRBJ2-5, with no clear D. Between the trimmed V and J ends, which lost 4 bases and 5 bases, there was a span of 8 bases. Germline assignment: CDR1 LGHDT and CDR2 YNNKEL (reference sequence). The CDR3 has 12 amino acids. The CDR3 loop is CASSPYSETQYF. CDR3 nucleotides: TGTGCCAGCAGCCCCTATTCTGAGACCCAGTACTTC.

The genes are TRBV27 and TRBJ1-2; TRBD1 matches 7 bases. CDR3 size: 15 residues. Germline V gene sequence: CDR1 MNHEY, CDR2 SMNVEV (reference sequence). The V and J ends lost 8 bases and 3 bases, in that order; junction bases with no gene match: 12. The chain's CDR3 is CASSFRDSTYYGYTF. CDR3 bases: TGTGCCAGCTCCTTCAGGGACAGTACATACTATGGCTACACCTTC.

The CDR3 coding sequence is TGTGCCAGCAGATGGGTCGGGGAAACCGAGCAGTACTTC. Protein: CASRWVGETEQYF. The gene calls are TRBV28 and TRBJ2-7; weak D call: TRBD2 (5 bases). Germline V gene lookup returns CDR1 MDHEN and CDR2 SYDVKM. This CDR3 has 13 amino acids. V shed 6 bases and J shed 6 bases, with 15 bases lying between them.

This rearrangement joins TRBV7-2 to TRBJ1-2; 9 nucleotides align to TRBD1. CDR3 length equals 15 residues. Per the germline V gene, CDR1 is SGHTA and CDR2 is FQGNSA. Losses at the gene ends were 2 bases for V and 13 bases for J; bases not matched to a gene: 14. The CDR3 loop reads CASSLSGGQGHGPTF. The DNA of the CDR3 is TGTGCCAGCAGCTTATCTGGGGGACAGGGACACGGACCCACCTTC.

The chain is built from TRBV27 and TRBJ2-1, with TRBD2 identical over 8 bases. The germline CDR1 and CDR2 sequences are MNHEY and SMNVEV (reference sequence). J was trimmed by 2 bases and V by 5 bases; bases with no gene match: 17. The CDR3 is made up of 19 amino acids. The CDR3 region is CASSPLAGGPPGAYNEQFF. CDR3 coding DNA: TGTGCCAGCAGTCCACTTGCGGGAGGCCCTCCGGGGGCCTACAATGAGCAGTTCTTC.

The chain carries TRBV6-5 and TRBJ1-4; a weak D match, TRBD1 (5 bases). V lost 6 bases, J lost 3 bases, and 14 bases lay in between. Per germline, CDR1 MNHEY and CDR2 SVGAGI. The CDR3 runs to 15 residues. For the CDR3, the DNA is TGTGCCAGCAGAACCCAGGGAGGGCCTAATGAAAAACTGTTTTTT. This gives the protein CASRTQGGPNEKLFF.

The CDR3 region is CASSLGQYGYTF. CDR3 nucleotide sequence: TGTGCCAGCAGCCTCGGACAGTATGGCTACACCTTC. This chain connects TRBV5-4 to TRBJ1-2, with a weak D call TRBD1 (6 bases). Germline V gene sequence: CDR1 SGHNT, CDR2 YYREEE (reference sequence). The CDR3 extends over 12 amino acids. Trimming took 4 bases from V and 5 from J, leaving 9 bases between them.

This chain links TRBV5-1 with TRBJ1-2, with 12 bases identical to TRBD1. The germline CDR1 and CDR2 sequences are SGHRS and YFSETQ. CDR3 length: 17 amino acids. Trimming took 2 bases from V and 3 from J; bases not matched to a gene: 8. CDR3 DNA sequence: TGCGCCAGCAGCTTATACCGGGACAGGGGGCTCGACTATGGCTACACCTTC. Its protein product is CASSLYRDRGLDYGYTF.